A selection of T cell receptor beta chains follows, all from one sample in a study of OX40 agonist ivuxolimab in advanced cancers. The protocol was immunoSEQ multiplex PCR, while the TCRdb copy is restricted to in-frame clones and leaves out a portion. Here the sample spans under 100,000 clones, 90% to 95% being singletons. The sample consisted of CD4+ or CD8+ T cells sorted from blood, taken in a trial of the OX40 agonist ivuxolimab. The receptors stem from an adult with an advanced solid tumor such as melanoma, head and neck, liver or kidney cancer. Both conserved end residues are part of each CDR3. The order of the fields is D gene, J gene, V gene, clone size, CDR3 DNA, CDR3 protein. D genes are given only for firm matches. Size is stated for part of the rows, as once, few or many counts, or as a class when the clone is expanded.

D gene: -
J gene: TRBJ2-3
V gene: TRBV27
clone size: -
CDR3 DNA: TGTGCCAGGACTAGGGACACAGATACGCAGTATTTT
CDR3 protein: CARTRDTDTQYF

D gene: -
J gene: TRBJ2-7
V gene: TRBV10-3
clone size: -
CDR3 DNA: TGTGCCATCAGTGACCCGGGGAACGAGCAGTACTTC
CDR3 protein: CAISDPGNEQYF

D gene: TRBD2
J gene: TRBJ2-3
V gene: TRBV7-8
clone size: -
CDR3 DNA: TGTGCCAGCAGCTTATCGATAGCGGGTTGGGGCACAGATACGCAGTATTTT
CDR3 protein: CASSLSIAGWGTDTQYF

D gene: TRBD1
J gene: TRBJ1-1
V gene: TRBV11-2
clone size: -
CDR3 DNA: TGTGCCAGCAGCTCGCAGGGGGGCACTGAAGCTTTCTTT
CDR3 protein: CASSSQGGTEAFF

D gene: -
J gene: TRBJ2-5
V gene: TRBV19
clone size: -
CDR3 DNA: -
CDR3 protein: CASTSDRIGETQYF

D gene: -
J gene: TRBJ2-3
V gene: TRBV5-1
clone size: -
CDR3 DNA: TGCGCCAGCAGCTTGTCCGGGCAGGGTAACACAGATACGCAGTATTTT
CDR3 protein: CASSLSGQGNTDTQYF

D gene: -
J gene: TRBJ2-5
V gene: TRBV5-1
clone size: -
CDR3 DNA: TGCGCCAGCAGCTTGGTTGCGGAGACCCAGTACTTC
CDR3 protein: CASSLVAETQYF

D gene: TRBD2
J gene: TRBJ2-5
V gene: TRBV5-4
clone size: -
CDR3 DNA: TGTGCCAGCAGCGGACTAGCGGGAGAGACCCAGTACTTC
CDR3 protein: CASSGLAGETQYF

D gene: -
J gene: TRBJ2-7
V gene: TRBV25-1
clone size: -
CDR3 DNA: TGTGCCAGCAGTGAGACAGCGATTAGCGGCTACGAGCAGTACTTC
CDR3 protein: CASSETAISGYEQYF

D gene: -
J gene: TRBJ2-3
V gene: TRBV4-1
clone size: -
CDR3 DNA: TGCGCCAGCAGCCAAGGGGGCAGGGCGGGTTCAAATACGCAGTATTTT
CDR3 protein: CASSQGGRAGSNTQYF

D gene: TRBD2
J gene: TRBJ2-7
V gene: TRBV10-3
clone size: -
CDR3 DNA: TGTGCCATCAGTGAACCTAGCGGGAATAAACCCTACGAGCAGTACTTC
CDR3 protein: CAISEPSGNKPYEQYF

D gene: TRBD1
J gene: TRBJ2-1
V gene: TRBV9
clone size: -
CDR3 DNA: TGTGCCAGCAGCCCGAGACAGGGGACAAACAATGAGCAGTTCTTC
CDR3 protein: CASSPRQGTNNEQFF

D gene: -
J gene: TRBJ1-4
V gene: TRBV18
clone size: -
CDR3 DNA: TGTGCCAGCTCCCTTCCTCTGGGGGCTAATGAAAAACTGTTTTTT
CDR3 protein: CASSLPLGANEKLFF

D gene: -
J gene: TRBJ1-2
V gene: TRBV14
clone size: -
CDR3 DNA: TGTGCCAGCAGCCAGGGACGGAGCTATGGCTACACCTTC
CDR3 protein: CASSQGRSYGYTF

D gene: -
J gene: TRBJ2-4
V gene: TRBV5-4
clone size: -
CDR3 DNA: TGTGCCAGCAGCTTGGGTCAGGAACTAGCCAAAAACATTCAGTACTTC
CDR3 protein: CASSLGQELAKNIQYF

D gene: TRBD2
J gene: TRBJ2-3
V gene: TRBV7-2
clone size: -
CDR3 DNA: TGTGCCAGCAGCTTAGGAGGCAGCGGGAGGTCAGATACGCAGTATTTT
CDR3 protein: CASSLGGSGRSDTQYF

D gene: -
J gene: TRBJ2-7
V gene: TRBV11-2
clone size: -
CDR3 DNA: TGTGCCAGCAGCTTAGGGGTCGGGGAGCAGTACTTC
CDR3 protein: CASSLGVGEQYF

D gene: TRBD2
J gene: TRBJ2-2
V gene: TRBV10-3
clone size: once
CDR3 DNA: TGTGCCATCAGTGACCTACTAGCGGGAGGGTCGACCGGGGAGCTGTTTTTT
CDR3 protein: CAISDLLAGGSTGELFF

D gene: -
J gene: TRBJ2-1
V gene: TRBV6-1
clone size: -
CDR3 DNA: TGTGCCAGCAATTTCATCGCATTTGGGACACCCGAGTTCTTC
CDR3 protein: CASNFIAFGTPEFF

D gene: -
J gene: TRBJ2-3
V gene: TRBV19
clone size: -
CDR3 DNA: TGTGCCAGTAGTATACCTCGGACGGGAAACACAGATACGCAGTATTTT
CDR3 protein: CASSIPRTGNTDTQYF

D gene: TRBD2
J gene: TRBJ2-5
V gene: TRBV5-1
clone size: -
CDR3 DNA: TGCGCCAGCAGCCCGGGACTAGCCGTCCAAGAGACCCAGTACTTC
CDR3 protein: CASSPGLAVQETQYF

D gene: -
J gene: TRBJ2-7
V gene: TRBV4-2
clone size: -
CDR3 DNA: TGTGCCAGCAGCCAAGATCTTGAGTACGAGCAGTACTTC
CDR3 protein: CASSQDLEYEQYF

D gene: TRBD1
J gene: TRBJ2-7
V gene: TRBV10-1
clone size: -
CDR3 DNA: TGCGCCAGCAGAGGGACAGGGGCCTACGAGCAGTACTTC
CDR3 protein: CASRGTGAYEQYF

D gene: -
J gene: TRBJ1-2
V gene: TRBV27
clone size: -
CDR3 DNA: TGTGCCAGCAGTTTATATCCGGGAGGGGGGGGCAACTATGGCTACACCTTC
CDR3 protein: CASSLYPGGGGNYGYTF

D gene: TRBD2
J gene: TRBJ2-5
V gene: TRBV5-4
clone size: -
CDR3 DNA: TGTGCCAGCAGCCGGGCGAGCGGGAGTCGAGAGACCCAGTACTTC
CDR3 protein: CASSRASGSRETQYF

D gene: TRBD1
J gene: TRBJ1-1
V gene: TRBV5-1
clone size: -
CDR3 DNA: TGCGCCAGCAGCTCGGGACAGGGGCTGGCTGAAGCTTTCTTT
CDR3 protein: CASSSGQGLAEAFF

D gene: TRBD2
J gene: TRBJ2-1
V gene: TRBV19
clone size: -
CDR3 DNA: TGTGCCAGCAAAGGACTAGCGGGGGACAATGAGCAGTTCTTC
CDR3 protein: CASKGLAGDNEQFF

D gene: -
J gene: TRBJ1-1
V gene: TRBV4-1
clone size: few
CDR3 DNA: TGCGCCAGCAGCCAAGACAGGCCACTGAACACTGAAGCTTTCTTT
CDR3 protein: CASSQDRPLNTEAFF

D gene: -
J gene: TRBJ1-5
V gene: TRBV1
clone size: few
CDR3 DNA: TGCACCAGCAGCAAGGCTCCGGGGCACTGCAATCAGCCCCAGCATTTT
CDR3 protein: CTSSKAPGHCNQPQHF

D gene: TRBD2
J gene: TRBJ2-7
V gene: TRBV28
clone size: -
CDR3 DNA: TGTGCAACAAAACTAGCGGGAGGTAGCGACGAGCAGTACTTC
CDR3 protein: CATKLAGGSDEQYF

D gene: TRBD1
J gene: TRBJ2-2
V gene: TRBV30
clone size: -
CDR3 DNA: TGTGCCTGGAGTGTACTGGACAGGGTCACCGGGGAGCTGTTTTTT
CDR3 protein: CAWSVLDRVTGELFF

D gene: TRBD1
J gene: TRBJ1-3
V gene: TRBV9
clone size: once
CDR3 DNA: TGTGCCAGCAGCGCTCAGGGGGCCGTTGGAAACACCATATATTTT
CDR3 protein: CASSAQGAVGNTIYF

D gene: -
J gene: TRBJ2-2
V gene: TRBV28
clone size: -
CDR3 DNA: TGTGCCAGCAGGGACCGGGGGCCCGGGGAGCTGTTTTTT
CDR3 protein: CASRDRGPGELFF

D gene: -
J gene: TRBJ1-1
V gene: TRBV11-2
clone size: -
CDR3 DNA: TGTGCCAGCTGCCCCCCGATGAACACTGAAGCTTTCTTT
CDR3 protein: CASCPPMNTEAFF

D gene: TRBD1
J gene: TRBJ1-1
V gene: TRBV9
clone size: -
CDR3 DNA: TGTGCCAGCAGCGTTGGGCCGGGACAGGTGGCTCGGACTGAAGCTTTCTTT
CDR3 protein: CASSVGPGQVARTEAFF

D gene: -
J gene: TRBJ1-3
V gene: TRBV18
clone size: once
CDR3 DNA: TGTGCCAGCTCACCTCAGGGTAGCTCTGGAAACACCATATATTTT
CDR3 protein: CASSPQGSSGNTIYF

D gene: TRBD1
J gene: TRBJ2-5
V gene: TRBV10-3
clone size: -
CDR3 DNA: TGTGCCATCAGGGGACAGGTCGGACAAGAGACCCAGTACTTC
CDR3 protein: CAIRGQVGQETQYF

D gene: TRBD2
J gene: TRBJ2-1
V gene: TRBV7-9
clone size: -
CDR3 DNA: TGTGCCAGCAGCTTAGCGTCTGGAGTAGCGGGAGCTACCCGGCATGAGCAGTTCTTC
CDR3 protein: CASSLASGVAGATRHEQFF

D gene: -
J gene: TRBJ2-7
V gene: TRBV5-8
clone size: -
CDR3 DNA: TGTGCCAGCAGCCGACGGCCCTACGAGCAGTACTTC
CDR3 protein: CASSRRPYEQYF

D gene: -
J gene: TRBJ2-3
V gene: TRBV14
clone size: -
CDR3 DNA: TGTGCCAGCAGCCAAGACCATACTAGTACAGATACGCAGTATTTT
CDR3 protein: CASSQDHTSTDTQYF

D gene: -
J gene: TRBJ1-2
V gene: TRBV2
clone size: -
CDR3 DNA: TGTGCCAGCAGTGAAGTAGTGTATGGCTACACCTTC
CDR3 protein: CASSEVVYGYTF

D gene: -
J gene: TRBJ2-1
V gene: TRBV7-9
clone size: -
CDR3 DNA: TGTGCCAGCAGCTTATTGAGGGATGAGCAGTTCTTC
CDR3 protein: CASSLLRDEQFF

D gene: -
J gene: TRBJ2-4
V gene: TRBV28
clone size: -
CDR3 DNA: TGTGCCAGCAGCCGCGCAGGGGCCAAAAACATTCAGTACTTC
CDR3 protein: CASSRAGAKNIQYF

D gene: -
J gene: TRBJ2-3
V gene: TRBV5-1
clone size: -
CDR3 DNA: TGCGCCAGCAGCTTGGTGGGTCAGGGAAGGACAGATACGCAGTATTTT
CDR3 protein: CASSLVGQGRTDTQYF

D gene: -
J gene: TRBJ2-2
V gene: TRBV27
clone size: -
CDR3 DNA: TGTGCCAGCAGTAGCCCCCTCAGGGGCGGGAGCACCGGGGAGCTGTTTTTT
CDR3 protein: CASSSPLRGGSTGELFF

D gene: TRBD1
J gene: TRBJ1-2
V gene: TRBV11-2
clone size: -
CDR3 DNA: TGTGCCAGCAGCTTAGCCGCAGGGGGGAACTATGGCTACACCTTC
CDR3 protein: CASSLAAGGNYGYTF

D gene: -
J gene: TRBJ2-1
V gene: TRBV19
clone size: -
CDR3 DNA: TGTGCCAGTTGCGGGGGCTGGTCATCCGATGAGCAGTTCTTC
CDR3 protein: CASCGGWSSDEQFF

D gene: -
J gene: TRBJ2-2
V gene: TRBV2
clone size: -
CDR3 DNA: TGTGCCAGCAAGGAAGGGGGGAACACCGGGGAGCTGTTTTTT
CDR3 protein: CASKEGGNTGELFF

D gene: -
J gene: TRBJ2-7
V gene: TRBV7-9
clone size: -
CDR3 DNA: TGTGCCAGCAGCTTGACGGCTTACGAGCAGTACTTC
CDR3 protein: CASSLTAYEQYF

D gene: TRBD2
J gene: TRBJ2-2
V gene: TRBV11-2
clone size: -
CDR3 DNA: TGTGCCAGCAGCTTAGGCCGGACTAGCGGAGACACCGGGGAGCTGTTTTTT
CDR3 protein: CASSLGRTSGDTGELFF

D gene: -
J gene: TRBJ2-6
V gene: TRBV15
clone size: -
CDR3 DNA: TGTGCCACCAGCGCCGAATCCGGGACAATCTTCTCTGGGGCCAACGTCCTGACTTTC
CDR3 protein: CATSAESGTIFSGANVLTF

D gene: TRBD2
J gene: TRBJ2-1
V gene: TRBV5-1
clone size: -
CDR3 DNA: TGCGCCAGCAGCTCCGGGACTAGCTCCTCCTACAATGAGCAGTTCTTC
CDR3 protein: CASSSGTSSSYNEQFF

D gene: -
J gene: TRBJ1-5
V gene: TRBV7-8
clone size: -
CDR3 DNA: TGTGCCAGCAGGGAAGGGGGTAACAATCAGCCCCAGCATTTT
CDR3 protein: CASREGGNNQPQHF

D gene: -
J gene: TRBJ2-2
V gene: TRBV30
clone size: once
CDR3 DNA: TGTGCCGGTTTCTATTACGGGGAGCTGTTTTTT
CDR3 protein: CAGFYYGELFF

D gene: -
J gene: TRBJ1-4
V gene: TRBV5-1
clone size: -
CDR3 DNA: TGCGCCAGCAGCTTGGGCGGACAGAGAACGGAAAAACTGTTTTTT
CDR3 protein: CASSLGGQRTEKLFF